A selection of T cell receptor beta chains follows, all from one sample in a study of T cell responses to AZD1222 COVID-19 vaccine. Data came from immunoSEQ multiplex PCR; TCRdb stores just in-frame clones and leaves some out. The sample consists of some 130,000 clones, nearly 90% of them appearing once. Sequenced here: peripheral blood, sampled 28 days after the second AZD1222 dose. These receptors were collected from an adult who received the AZD1222 COVID-19 vaccine. Both conserved end residues are part of each CDR3. A D gene is named only where the DNA matches it firmly. Not every row has a clone size; where given, it reads once, few, many or a size class.

d_gene | j_gene | v_gene | abundance | CDR3aa | CDR3nt
TRBD1 | TRBJ1-6 | TRBV6-5 | - | CASSYIQGAGGSPLHF | TGTGCCAGCAGTTACATCCAGGGGGCCGGCGGATCACCCCTCCACTTT
- | TRBJ1-2 | TRBV5-1 | - | CASSLESGYGYTF | TGCGCCAGCAGCTTGGAGTCAGGGTATGGCTACACCTTC
TRBD1 | TRBJ2-1 | TRBV25-1 | - | CASSDAGTGRNEQFF | TGTGCCAGCAGTGATGCCGGGACAGGACGGAATGAGCAGTTCTTC
- | TRBJ1-2 | TRBV6-5 | - | CASSQKTGYTF | TGTGCCAGCAGTCAAAAAACTGGCTACACCTTC
- | TRBJ1-3 | TRBV5-1 | - | CASSLRGPGNTIYF | TGCGCCAGCAGCTTGAGGGGTCCTGGAAACACCATATATTTT
- | TRBJ1-1 | TRBV5-1 | - | CASTKGRNTEAFF | TGCGCCAGCACCAAGGGTAGAAACACTGAAGCTTTCTTT
- | TRBJ1-6 | TRBV19 | - | CATQRTDPYNSPLHF | TGTGCCACACAGAGGACAGACCCTTATAATTCACCCCTCCACTTT
TRBD1 | TRBJ1-1 | TRBV6-2/TRBV6-3 | - | CASSYSGQGGNTEAFF | TGTGCCAGCAGTTACTCGGGACAGGGGGGCAACACTGAAGCTTTCTTT
- | TRBJ2-3 | TRBV7-9 | - | CASSSSGSTDTQYF | TGTGCCAGCAGCTCGAGCGGGAGCACAGATACGCAGTATTTT
- | TRBJ2-7 | TRBV1 | - | CTSSQESRTASYEQYF | TGCACCAGCAGCCAAGAAAGCAGGACAGCCTCCTACGAGCAGTACTTC
- | TRBJ1-2 | TRBV6-5 | - | CASSRGGDGYTF | TGTGCCAGCAGCCGAGGGGGGGACGGCTACACCTTC
- | TRBJ1-3 | TRBV25-1 | - | CANTNPGPLSSGNTIYF | TGTGCCAACACCAACCCGGGACCCCTGAGCTCTGGAAACACCATATATTTT
TRBD1 | TRBJ1-4 | TRBV19 | - | CASRDRGAAANEKLFF | TGTGCCAGTAGGGACAGGGGGGCCGCGGCTAATGAAAAACTGTTTTTT
- | TRBJ1-6 | TRBV6-1 | - | CASSEVGSYNSPLHF | TGTGCCAGCAGTGAGGTTGGCTCCTATAATTCACCCCTCCACTTT
- | TRBJ2-3 | TRBV6-5 | - | CASSYSQGGSTDTQYF | TGTGCCAGCAGTTACTCCCAGGGGGGGAGCACAGATACGCAGTATTTT
- | TRBJ2-1 | TRBV3-1/TRBV3-2 | - | CASSQAGGRENEQFF | TGTGCCAGCAGCCAAGCGGGCGGTAGGGAAAATGAGCAGTTCTTC
- | TRBJ1-1 | TRBV6-5 | few | CASSYHGVTEAFF | TGTGCCAGCAGTTACCACGGGGTTACTGAAGCTTTCTTT
- | TRBJ1-2 | TRBV12-5 | - | CASGLCSPTGCGYTF | TGTGCTAGTGGTTTGTGTAGCCCAACAGGTTGTGGCTACACCTTC
- | TRBJ1-2 | TRBV6-5 | once | CASNEVNWSSYGYTF | TGTGCCAGCAACGAAGTTAATTGGAGTTCCTATGGCTACACCTTC
TRBD2 | TRBJ2-5 | TRBV5-1 | - | CASSSPGLAGQETQYF | TGCGCCAGCAGCTCCCCGGGACTAGCGGGACAAGAGACCCAGTACTTC
- | TRBJ2-2 | TRBV21-1 | - | CASSKDRDGANTGELFF | TGTGCCAGCAGCAAAGACAGGGACGGGGCGAACACCGGGGAGCTGTTTTTT
TRBD1 | TRBJ1-6 | TRBV7-2 | - | CASSPQPTGVGTPLHF | TGTGCCAGCAGCCCCCAACCTACAGGGGTAGGAACACCCCTCCACTTT
- | TRBJ1-1 | TRBV7-9 | - | CASSREMNTEAFF | TGTGCCAGCAGCCGCGAAATGAACACTGAAGCTTTCTTT
- | TRBJ1-1 | TRBV19 | - | CASSLWDTRDTEAFF | TGTGCCAGTAGTTTGTGGGACACCAGGGATACTGAAGCTTTCTTT
- | TRBJ1-6 | TRBV27 | - | CASSFTPNGVSPLHF | TGTGCCAGCAGTTTTACACCCAACGGGGTTTCACCCCTCCACTTT
TRBD2 | TRBJ2-3 | TRBV7-9 | once | CASSRGGTDTQYF | TGTGCCAGCAGCCGGGGAGGGACAGATACGCAGTATTTT
TRBD2 | TRBJ2-1 | TRBV28 | - | CASGSGGAYNEQFF | TGTGCCAGCGGTAGCGGGGGGGCCTACAATGAGCAGTTCTTC
- | TRBJ1-1 | TRBV20-1 | - | CSARDLGPPLF | TGCAGTGCTAGAGATTTAGGGCCCCCTCTCTTT
TRBD2 | TRBJ2-1 | TRBV7-6 | - | CASSAPRGLADYNEQFF | TGTGCCAGCAGCGCCCCAAGGGGACTAGCGGATTACAATGAGCAGTTCTTC
TRBD2 | TRBJ2-5 | TRBV7-8 | few | CASSTQLAGQETQYF | TGTGCCAGCAGCACCCAACTAGCGGGTCAAGAGACCCAGTACTTC
- | TRBJ1-6 | TRBV6-4 | - | CASSDSEGSPLHF | TGTGCCAGCAGTGACTCAGAAGGTTCACCCCTCCACTTT
- | TRBJ1-1 | TRBV5-1 | - | CASSPEATGNTEAFF | TGCGCCAGCAGCCCGGAGGCCACAGGGAACACTGAAGCTTTCTTT
- | TRBJ2-5 | TRBV7-2 | few | CASSTQGGQETQYF | TGTGCCAGCAGCACCCAGGGTGGGCAAGAGACCCAGTACTTC
- | TRBJ2-7 | TRBV2 | - | CASSEGMLTYEQYF | TGTGCCAGCAGTGAAGGGATGTTGACCTACGAGCAGTACTTC
- | TRBJ1-3 | TRBV6-1 | - | CASSVILGAQGNTIYF | TGTGCCAGCAGTGTAATTTTGGGGGCGCAGGGAAACACCATATATTTT
TRBD1 | TRBJ1-1 | TRBV19 | - | CASNPDRANTEAFF | TGTGCCAGTAACCCCGACAGGGCGAACACTGAAGCTTTCTTT
- | TRBJ2-5 | TRBV5-8 | - | CASSLSETQYF | TGTGCCAGCAGCTTATCAGAGACCCAGTACTTC
- | TRBJ2-1 | TRBV5-1 | - | CASSHGGLADYNEQFF | TGCGCCAGCAGCCATGGGGGCCTAGCGGACTACAATGAGCAGTTCTTC
TRBD1 | TRBJ1-2 | TRBV2 | - | CAIDRGISGEGYTF | TGTGCCATTGACAGGGGGATATCTGGAGAAGGCTACACCTTC